The rows below give T cell receptor beta chains drawn from one sample of a study of shared clonotypes between healthy human individuals. Data came from immunoSEQ multiplex PCR; TCRdb stores just in-frame clones and leaves some out. This sample has millions of clones, with 85% to 95% found just once. The source material was naive CD4+ T cells sorted from blood. These receptors were collected from a man between 18 and 29 years old in good health. Both conserved end residues are part of each CDR3. D genes are given only for firm matches. A clone size is listed for some rows: how often the clone was seen (once, few, many), or a class if it is expanded.

v_gene	abundance	j_gene	d_gene	CDR3nt	CDR3aa
TRBV7-2	.	TRBJ1-3	.	TGTGCCAGCAGCTTAGTCGGGGCTGTTGGAAACACCATATATTTT	CASSLVGAVGNTIYF
TRBV27	.	TRBJ2-5	.	TGTGCCAGCAGTTTCCGGACTCAAGAGACCCAGTACTTC	CASSFRTQETQYF
TRBV5-1	.	TRBJ1-2	.	TGCGCCAGCAGCTTGGCGGGGGGTAATATGAGCTACACCTTC	CASSLAGGNMSYTF
TRBV28	.	TRBJ1-4	.	TGTGCCAGCAGACCCTCTGGGGTAATGGAAAAACTGTTTTTT	CASRPSGVMEKLFF
TRBV7-3	.	TRBJ2-1	TRBD2	TGTGCCAGCAGCCCCCGAGCCCCACTAGCGGGGGGAGACAATGAGCAGTTCTTC	CASSPRAPLAGGDNEQFF
TRBV7-2	few	TRBJ2-3	.	TGTGCCAGCAGCTTGGGGCTTTTGGGCACAGATACGCAGTATTTT	CASSLGLLGTDTQYF
TRBV4-1	.	TRBJ2-7	TRBD1	TGCGCCAGCAGCCAAGGAGACAGGGATGGCGAGCAGTACTTC	CASSQGDRDGEQYF
TRBV9	.	TRBJ2-1	.	TGTGCCAGCAGCGGACCCCTAGATATTGAGCAGTTCTTC	CASSGPLDIEQFF
TRBV6-5	.	TRBJ2-6	.	TGTGCCAGCAGTTACTCGAGGACCTCTGGGGCCAACGTCCTGACTTTC	CASSYSRTSGANVLTF
TRBV20-1	.	TRBJ2-7	TRBD1	TGCAGTGCTGACAGGGACGAGCAGTACTTC	CSADRDEQYF
TRBV30	few	TRBJ1-5	.	TGTGCCTGGAGTGACAAGGTGATTAGCAATCAGCCCCAGCATTTT	CAWSDKVISNQPQHF
TRBV2	.	TRBJ1-2	.	TGTGCCAGCAGTGTGGGAGGGCCGACAGCTAACTATGGCTACACCTTC	CASSVGGPTANYGYTF
TRBV4-3	.	TRBJ1-1	.	TGCGCCAGCAGCCAAGTAGGAGGAGCGTCTGAAGCTTTCTTT	CASSQVGGASEAFF
TRBV2	.	TRBJ2-2	TRBD2	TGTGCCAGCCTAACGAGCGGGAGCCCCACCGGGGAGCTGTTTTTT	CASLTSGSPTGELFF
TRBV10-3	once	TRBJ1-1	.	TGTGCCATCAGTGCGCCGGGAGCTGGCACTGAAGCTTTCTTT	CAISAPGAGTEAFF
TRBV28	.	TRBJ2-5	.	TGTGCCAGCAGTTTGATGCAGCCGGAGACCCAGTACTTC	CASSLMQPETQYF
TRBV6-6	.	TRBJ2-3	.	TGTGCCAGCAGTTTCCTTACGCTGGGGCGTACAGATACGCAGTATTTT	CASSFLTLGRTDTQYF
TRBV19	.	TRBJ2-1	.	TGTGCCAGTAGTATCCCGGCGGGGGACACCTACAATGAGCAGTTCTTC	CASSIPAGDTYNEQFF
TRBV5-4	.	TRBJ1-6	TRBD1	TGTGCCAGCAGCTTTAAAGGGGGCAAGAGCTCCTATAATTCACCCCTCCACTTT	CASSFKGGKSSYNSPLHF
TRBV18	once	TRBJ2-3	.	TGTGCCAGCTCGGGGACGGCTCTCGATACGCAGTATTTT	CASSGTALDTQYF
TRBV18	.	TRBJ2-1	TRBD2	TGTGCCAGCTCACCGACTAGCGGGCCCAATGAGCAGTTCTTC	CASSPTSGPNEQFF
TRBV25-1	.	TRBJ2-7	.	TGTGCCAGCAGTGAATCAGTGAGTGGGCCATCCTACGAGCAGTACTTC	CASSESVSGPSYEQYF
TRBV9	.	TRBJ1-1	TRBD1	TGTGCCAGCAGCGCAGCTGGACAGGGGGAAGCTTTCTTT	CASSAAGQGEAFF
TRBV27	.	TRBJ1-3	.	TGTGCCAGCAAAACTGGACCGTCTGGAAACACCATATATTTT	CASKTGPSGNTIYF
TRBV9	.	TRBJ1-6	TRBD1	TGTGCCAGCAGCGTGGGGACAGGGCCGGGATCACCCCTCCACTTT	CASSVGTGPGSPLHF
TRBV27	.	TRBJ2-1	.	TGTGCCACCTCGACCTCCCCCAGCTCCTACAATGAGCAGTTCTTC	CATSTSPSSYNEQFF
TRBV9	.	TRBJ1-2	TRBD1	TGTGCCAGCAGCGCAGACAGGGGGCTGTTCTATGGCTACACCTTC	CASSADRGLFYGYTF
TRBV18	.	TRBJ2-7	.	TGTGCCAGCTCATCACGACAGGTTGGAAATGACGAGCAGTACTTC	CASSSRQVGNDEQYF
TRBV9	.	TRBJ1-6	.	TGTGCCAGCAGCGTTGAGGGGCTCAATTCACCCCTCCACTTT	CASSVEGLNSPLHF
TRBV19	.	TRBJ2-5	TRBD1	TGTGCCAGTAGTATCGAGGGGGCCCGGGAGACCCAGTACTTC	CASSIEGARETQYF
TRBV5-6	.	TRBJ1-1	TRBD1	TGTGCCAGCAGCTTACTCGACAGGGCCAACACTGAAGCTTTCTTT	CASSLLDRANTEAFF